This T cell receptor (beta chain) emerged from a study of blood T cell repertoires in COVID-19 (dated by TCRdb to between 2020 and 2021). Turning to the overall study: Samples from collaborators originated in the United States, Italy and Spain and spanned both the acute and convalescent phases of COVID-19. The prospective study material was composed of cDNA or gDNA derived from T cells, B-cell-depleted T cells, or PBMCs. The dataset comprised deeply sampled blood TCRbeta repertoires from subjects exposed to, actively infected with, or recovered from COVID-19. The repertoires were released in a freely available public database intended as a resource for research on the immune response to SARS-CoV-2. Samples were obtained from the ongoing ImmuneRACE study (first 160 participants) and from about 1,300 subjects provided by 6 global collaborators. Sample metadata almost always included a de-identified subject ID, COVID-19 status, age in years and sex. Where available, HLA class I and class II types were taken from metadata supplied by the sample provider and were not determined by assay-based typing. Overall study outcomes, separate from this receptor: How much clinical and demographic metadata was included differed by source and by participant, and the metadata was provided uncurated.

TCRbeta CDR3 regions were amplified from genomic DNA by means of the immunoSEQ Assay, a bias-controlled multiplex PCR. The paper's data handling went like this. Nucleated cell counts per sample were estimated from amplification of reference gene primers within the assay. To quantify the absolute abundance of each unique TCRbeta CDR3 rearrangement, sequence reads were collapsed and filtered. For each sample, productive Simpson clonality was calculated by taking the square root of Simpson's diversity index across productive rearrangements. TCRdb obtained this table from immuneACCESS and retained in-frame rearrangements with V and J assigned. These tables miss some clones; where compared with another copy, unresolved V genes account for less than half of the shortfall, and the remainder is unexplained. The V and J calls and the clone size are those of that table, but D and trimming were determined from the DNA. Within this sample are tens of thousands of clones, with roughly four fifths of them counted one time only. The ten biggest clones cover less than 2% of the sample.

The CDR3 goes from the cysteine to the phenylalanine over 16 residues. CDR3 DNA only is kept here, 48 bases in frame from base 1. Per the germline V gene (reference sequence), LNHDA is the CDR1 and SQIVND is the CDR2. At the junction V is shortened by 5 bases and J by 2 bases; bases outside the gene matches: 5. Each collaborating institution followed its own protocols to collect whole blood in K2EDTA tubes. For TCRbeta analysis, collaborators shipped samples as frozen whole blood, isolated PBMCs, or DNA extracted from either of those sample types. A note on this clone: It has no known antigen specificity. No base-level quality is on record; no much larger clone is a single base apart.

The sequence is built from TRBV19 and TRBJ2-6, with 8 middle bases fitting TRBD1. Sequenced material: peripheral blood. This TCR derives from a woman in her sixties with acute or convalescent COVID-19. CDR3 sequence: CASSLDRAPGANVLTF. The base sequence is TGTGCCAGTAGTTTGGACAGGGCACCTGGGGCCAACGTCCTGACTTTC.